This TCR beta chain originates from a study of blood T cell repertoires in COVID-19. Turning to the study itself: Acute and convalescent COVID-19 specimens originated in the United States, Italy and Spain. In each case, the material was cDNA or gDNA derived from T cells, B-cell-depleted T cells, or PBMCs.

Per the germline V gene, CDR1 is SGHDT and CDR2 is YYEEEE. V dropped 2 bases and J dropped 3; count of bases not matched to a gene: 4. The CDR3 runs to 14 residues. Sequencing was performed with immunoSEQ multiplex PCR; in TCRdb, only in-frame clones are kept and a portion is missing. The sample shows 35,000 to 45,000 clones, about nine tenths of them seen only once. The receptor's source is a human donor in a cohort sampled during active COVID-19. Source material: peripheral blood. The chain employs TRBV5-6 and TRBJ2-7; 8 bases fit TRBD1. The CDR3 DNA reads as TGTGCCAGCAGCTTTGACAGGGGTGACTACGAGCAGTACTTC. Residues: CASSFDRGDYEQYF.